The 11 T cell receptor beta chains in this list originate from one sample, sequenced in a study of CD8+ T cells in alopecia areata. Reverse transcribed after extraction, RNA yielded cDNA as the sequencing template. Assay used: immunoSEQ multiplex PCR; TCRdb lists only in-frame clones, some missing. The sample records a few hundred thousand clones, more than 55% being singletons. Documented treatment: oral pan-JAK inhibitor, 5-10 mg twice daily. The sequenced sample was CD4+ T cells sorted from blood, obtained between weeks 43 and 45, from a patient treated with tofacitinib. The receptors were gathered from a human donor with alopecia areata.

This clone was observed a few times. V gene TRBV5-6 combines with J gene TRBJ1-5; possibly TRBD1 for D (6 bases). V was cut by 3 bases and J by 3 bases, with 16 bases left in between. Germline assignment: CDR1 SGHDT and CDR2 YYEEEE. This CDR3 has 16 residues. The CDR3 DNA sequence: TGTGCCAGCAGCTCTGCAGGGGACGGGAACAATCAGCCCCAGCATTTT. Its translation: CASSSAGDGNNQPQHF.

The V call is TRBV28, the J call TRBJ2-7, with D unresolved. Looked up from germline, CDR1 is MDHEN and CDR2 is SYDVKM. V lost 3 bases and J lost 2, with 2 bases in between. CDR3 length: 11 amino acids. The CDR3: CASSLAYEQYF. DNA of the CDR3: TGTGCCAGCAGTTTGGCCTACGAGCAGTACTTC.

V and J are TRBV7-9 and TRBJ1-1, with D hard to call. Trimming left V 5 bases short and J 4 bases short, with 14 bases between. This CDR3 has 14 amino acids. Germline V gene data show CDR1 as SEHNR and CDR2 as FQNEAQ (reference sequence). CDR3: CASSAAGFGTEAFF. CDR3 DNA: TGTGCCAGCAGCGCCGCCGGGTTCGGCACTGAAGCTTTCTTT.

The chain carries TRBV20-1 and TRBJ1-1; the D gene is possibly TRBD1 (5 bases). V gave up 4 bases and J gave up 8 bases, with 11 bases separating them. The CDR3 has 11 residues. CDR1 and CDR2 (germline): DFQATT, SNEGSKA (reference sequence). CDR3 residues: CSATSDREAFF. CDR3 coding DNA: TGCAGTGCTACCTCAGACAGAGAAGCTTTCTTT.

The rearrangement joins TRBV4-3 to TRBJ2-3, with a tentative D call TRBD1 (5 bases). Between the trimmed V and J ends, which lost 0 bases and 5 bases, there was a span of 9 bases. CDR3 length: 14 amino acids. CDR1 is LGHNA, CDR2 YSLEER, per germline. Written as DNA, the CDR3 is TGCGCCAGCAGCCAAGATCACAGGATAGATACGCAGTATTTT. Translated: CASSQDHRIDTQYF.

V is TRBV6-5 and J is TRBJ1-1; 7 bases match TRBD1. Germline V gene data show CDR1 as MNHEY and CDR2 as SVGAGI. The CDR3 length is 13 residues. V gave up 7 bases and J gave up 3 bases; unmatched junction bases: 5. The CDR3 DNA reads TGTGCCAGCACTCCCAGGGGGTACACTGAAGCTTTCTTT. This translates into CASTPRGYTEAFF.

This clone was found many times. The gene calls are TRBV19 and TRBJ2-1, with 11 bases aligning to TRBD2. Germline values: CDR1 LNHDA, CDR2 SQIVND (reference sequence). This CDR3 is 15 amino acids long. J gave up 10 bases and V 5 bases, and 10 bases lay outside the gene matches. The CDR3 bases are TGTGCCAGTAGTCAGACTAGCGGGGTAGTGCGGGAGCAGTTCTTC. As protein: CASSQTSGVVREQFF.

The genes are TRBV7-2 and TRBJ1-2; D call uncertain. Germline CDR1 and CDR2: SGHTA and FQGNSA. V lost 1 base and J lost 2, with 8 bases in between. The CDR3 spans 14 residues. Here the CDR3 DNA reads TGTGCCAGCAGCTTAGTGAATCAAAACTATGGCTACACCTTC. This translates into CASSLVNQNYGYTF.

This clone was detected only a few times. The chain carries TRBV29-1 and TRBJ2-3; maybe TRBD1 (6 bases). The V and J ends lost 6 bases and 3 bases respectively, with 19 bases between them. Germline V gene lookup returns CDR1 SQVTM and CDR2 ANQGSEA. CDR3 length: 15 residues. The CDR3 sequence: CSVLPYWGQTDTQYF. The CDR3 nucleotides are TGCAGCGTCCTACCCTATTGGGGGCAGACAGATACGCAGTATTTT.

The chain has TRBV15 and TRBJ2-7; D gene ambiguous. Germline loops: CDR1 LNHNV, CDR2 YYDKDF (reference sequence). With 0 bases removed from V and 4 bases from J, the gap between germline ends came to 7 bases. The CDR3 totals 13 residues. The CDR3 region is CATSRDLGYEQYF. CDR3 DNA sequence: TGTGCCACCAGCAGAGATCTAGGGTACGAGCAGTACTTC.

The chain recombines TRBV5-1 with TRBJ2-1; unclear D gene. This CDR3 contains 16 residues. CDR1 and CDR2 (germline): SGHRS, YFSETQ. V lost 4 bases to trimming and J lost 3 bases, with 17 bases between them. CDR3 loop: CASSESRVWVYNEQFF. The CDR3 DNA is TGCGCCAGCAGCGAAAGTAGGGTGTGGGTCTACAATGAGCAGTTCTTC.